The 10 T cell receptor beta chains given below trace back to one sample, sequenced in a study of CD8+CD57+ T cells in acquired aplastic anemia listed by TCRdb under 2018. Flow cytometry had shown CD8+CD57+ cell expansion in the patients selected for sequencing. Sequencer: Illumina HiSeq 2000. Genomic DNA served as template for TCR beta VDJ combination and CDR3 sequence profiling. The public reads were reprocessed in TCRdb via fastp at Q25 and MiXCR, keeping in-frame beta chains. Rows with a matching CDR3 protein are joined into one entry that keeps the most common DNA and genes. In all, the sample holds some 150,000 distinct CDR3 sequences, and about 50% of those were seen once. 12% of the sample goes to the ten largest clones. Sequencing was performed on sorted CD4+, CD8+, or CD8+CD57+ T cells (not recorded which) from PBMCs. All receptors come from a human donor with aplastic anemia.

This chain connects TRBV6-2 or TRBV6-3 to TRBJ1-5; D is unresolved. Germline values: CDR1 MNHEY, CDR2 SVGEGT. V was shortened by 3 bases and J by 7 bases, with 10 bases between the two germline ends. The CDR3 contains 13 residues. The CDR3 protein is CASSYFTRQPQHF. In DNA form, the CDR3 reads TGTGCCAGCAGTTATTTTACAAGGCAGCCCCAGCATTTT.

This clonotype was counted ten times or more. The chain links TRBV3-1 to TRBJ2-7; 9 bases align to TRBD2. V shed 0 bases and J 4 bases; nucleotides not matched to a gene: 7. The germline V gene has CDR1 LGHDT and CDR2 YNNKEL (reference sequence). CDR3 size: 16 residues. CDR3 in DNA: TGTGCCAGCAGCCAAGATGGGGCGGGGGGGCGATACGAGCAGTACTTC. Translation: CASSQDGAGGRYEQYF.

V is TRBV9 and J is TRBJ2-1, with D possibly matching TRBD2 (6 bases). In germline, CDR1 is SGDLS, CDR2 YYNGEE. The CDR3 totals 13 residues. V lost 0 bases, J lost 5 bases, and 6 bases lay in between. The CDR3 is CASSVAGDNEQFF. For the CDR3, the DNA is TGTGCCAGCAGCGTAGCGGGAGACAATGAGCAGTTCTTC.

Here the CDR3 DNA reads TGTGCCAGCAGTTCCCTCCTTAACCTTGCAGCGGAGACCCAGTACTTC. It yields the protein CASSSLLNLAAETQYF. The chain has TRBV27 and TRBJ2-5; no definite D call. The V end lost 4 bases, the J end lost 5 bases, and 20 bases lay between the germline ends. Germline V lookup: CDR1 MNHEY, CDR2 SMNVEV (reference sequence). CDR3 length: 16 residues.

This clonotype has a handful of counts. The CDR3, as DNA: TGTGCCAGCAGTTACGGGACAGGGACCAAGGAGCAGTTCTTC. It codes for CASSYGTGTKEQFF. The chain links TRBV6-5 to TRBJ2-1, with TRBD1 matching 9 bases. Germline assignment: CDR1 MNHEY and CDR2 SVGAGI. Trimming cost V 2 bases and J 10 bases; bases outside gene matches: 6. The CDR3 contains 14 residues.

This chain joins TRBV5-6 and TRBJ2-7; TRBD2 might be the D (6 bases). V dropped 0 bases and J dropped 4 bases, with 8 bases sitting between them. The CDR3 runs 13 residues. In germline, CDR1 is SGHDT, CDR2 YYEEEE. This CDR3 reads CASSLAGRYEQYF. In DNA, the CDR3 is TGTGCCAGCAGCTTGGCCGGGAGATACGAGCAGTACTTC. Full variable domain (rest looked up from reference TRBV5-6 and TRBJ2-7): DAGVTQSPTHLIKTRGQQVTLRCSPKSGHDTVSWYQQALGQGPQFIFQYYEEEERQRGNFPDRFSGHQFPNYSSELNVNALLLGDSALYLCASSLAGRYEQYFGPGTRLTVT.

This clonotype was observed at least ten times. This chain connects TRBV7-9 to TRBJ1-6; D possibly corresponds to TRBD1 (5 bases). Trimming removed 5 bases at V and 9 bases at J, with 14 bases between. The CDR3 totals 14 residues. The germline CDR1 and CDR2 sequences are SEHNR and FQNEAQ (reference sequence). CDR3 sequence reads: CASSLQLRGSPLHF. CDR3 sequence (DNA): TGTGCCAGCAGCCTCCAATTGAGGGGTTCACCCCTCCACTTT.

This clonotype has only one observation. The rearrangement links TRBV11-2 to TRBJ2-3, with no clear D. Germline V gives CDR1 SGHAT, CDR2 FQNNGV. This CDR3 contains 15 residues. V shed 4 bases and J shed 0 bases, with 11 bases lying between them. The CDR3 DNA reads TGTGCCAGCAGCTCACGGCCATTGAGCACAGATACGCAGTATTTT. It translates to CASSSRPLSTDTQYF.

This clonotype has ten or more counts. The genes are TRBV7-7 and TRBJ2-3; 7 bases fit TRBD2. Germline V CDR1 and CDR2: SSHAT, FNYEAQ (reference sequence). The V and J ends lost 1 base and 2 bases, in that order; junction bases with no gene match: 6. The CDR3 consists of 16 residues. The CDR3 sequence: CASSLEPAGSTDTQYF. Here the CDR3 DNA reads TGTGCCAGCAGCTTAGAGCCAGCGGGGTCCACAGATACGCAGTATTTT.

This clonotype was recorded only once. The chain employs TRBV4-3 and TRBJ2-6; D unresolved. V was pared by 0 bases and J by 0 bases, with 9 bases between. Germline V lookup: CDR1 LGHNA, CDR2 YSLEER. This CDR3 comprises 17 residues. The CDR3 protein is CASSQEGQSSGANVLTF. The CDR3 nucleotides read TGCGCCAGCAGCCAAGAAGGGCAGAGCTCTGGGGCCAACGTCCTGACTTTC.